One sample yielded the 10 T cell receptor beta chains listed below, sequenced in a study of breast tumors, draining lymph nodes, adjacent tissues. The lymph nodes were axillary draining lymph nodes from breast cancer patients. TCRdb processed the multiplex PCR reads anew with MiXCR; each CDR3 protein has one entry. The repertoire holds under 300,000 distinct CDR3 sequences, with around 34% as singletons. Material for sequencing was axillary lymph node tissue. These receptors came from a female donor with breast cancer. Some clones in this sample may be carry-over from other donors' samples.

A few counts support this clonotype. The rearrangement joins TRBV20-1 to TRBJ2-7; D might be TRBD2 (7 bases). The germline gives CDR1 DFQATT, CDR2 SNEGSKA (reference sequence). The V end lost 4 bases, the J end lost 5 bases, and 18 bases lay between the germline ends. This CDR3 is 14 amino acids long. The chain's CDR3 is CSAKGGGWGDEQYF. CDR3 nucleotides: TGCAGTGCTAAGGGGGGGGGTTGGGGGGACGAGCAGTACTTC.

This clonotype was seen repeatedly, ten times or more. The rearrangement joins TRBV5-6 to TRBJ2-1; D gene ambiguous. Deletions cut 4 bases from V and 12 bases from J, with 20 bases between. The germline gives CDR1 SGHDT, CDR2 YYEEEE. The CDR3 extends over 14 amino acids. CDR3 sequence: CASSTPGHGGRQFF. DNA for the CDR3: TGTGCCAGCAGCACCCCAGGCCACGGTGGAAGGCAGTTCTTC.

This clonotype was observed a single time. A much larger clone differs from this one at a single base, so this may be a read error. The V gene is TRBV20-1, the J gene TRBJ2-1, with 10 bases lining up with TRBD1. V trimming: 1 base; J trimming: 5 bases; junction bases outside the gene matches: 2. Germline-derived CDR1 and CDR2 are DFQATT and SNEGSKA (reference sequence). The CDR3 runs 14 residues. DNA for the CDR3: TGCAGTGCTAGAGGGGACAGGGGCCACAATGAGCAGTTCTTC. Amino acids: CSARGDRGHNEQFF.

The V gene is TRBV15, the J gene TRBJ1-5; 8 bases agree with TRBD1. There are 14 residues in the CDR3. Germline CDR1 reads LNHNV; CDR2 reads YYDKDF (reference sequence). V dropped 0 bases and J dropped 11; count of bases not matched to a gene: 6. CDR3 nucleotides: TGTGCCACCAGCAGAGATCAGGGGGCTGAGACCCAGCATTTT. This gives the protein CATSRDQGAETQHF.

This clonotype was picked up many times. CDR3 protein: CSGKEGGRTQYF. CDR3 nucleotides: TGCAGCGGCAAGGAGGGCGGAAGGACCCAGTACTTC. The rearrangement joins TRBV29-1 to TRBJ2-5; TRBD2 is a possible D gene (6 bases). The germline V gene has CDR1 SQVTM and CDR2 ANQGSEA. CDR3 length: 12 amino acids. Trimming shortened V by 7 bases and J by 7 bases, and 16 bases separated the two germline ends.

This clonotype appeared a single time. The rearrangement joins TRBV12-3 or TRBV12-4 to TRBJ1-5, with a tentative D call TRBD1 (6 bases). Between the trimmed V and J ends, which lost 10 bases and 4 bases, there was a span of 14 bases. The CDR3 totals 13 residues. The DNA of the CDR3 is TGTGCCACCAACATCGACAGGAATCAGCCCCAGCATTTT. As protein: CATNIDRNQPQHF.

This clonotype has just a few counts. This chain connects TRBV6-5 to TRBJ1-2; D is undetermined. The CDR3 length is 15 residues. V lost 0 bases to trimming and J lost 12 bases, with 20 bases between them. Germline V gene sequence: CDR1 MNHEY, CDR2 SVGAGI. Written as DNA, the CDR3 is TGTGCCAGCAGTTACTCGAGGGCAGGACGCGAGGGCCACACCTTC. This sequence encodes CASSYSRAGREGHTF.

In the case of this clonotype: A much larger clone differs from this one at a single base, so this may be a read error. The chain carries TRBV5-5 and TRBJ2-7; the D is unclear. CDR3 length equals 14 residues. The germline CDR1 and CDR2 sequences are SGHKS and YYEKEE (reference sequence). The CDR3 coding sequence is TGTACCAGCAGCACCGGTCTAGTCGGCTACGAGCAGTACTTC. Translating gives CTSSTGLVGYEQYF.

The table lists this clonotype with many counts. Written as DNA, the CDR3 is TGTGCCAGCAGCTTCCCGACAGGGAATACGCAGTATTTT. It yields the protein CASSFPTGNTQYF. The chain combines TRBV5-8 with TRBJ2-3; 7 bases are shared with TRBD1. Germline V lookup: CDR1 SGHTS, CDR2 YDEGEE. V shed 2 bases, J shed 7 bases, and the junction held 4 bases outside the gene matches. The CDR3 runs to 13 residues.

This clonotype was observed many times. The chain employs TRBV12-3 or TRBV12-4 and TRBJ2-5; 10 bases are shared with TRBD1. The junction had 4 bases not matched to a gene; V was cut back by 1 base and J by 5 bases. This CDR3 is 15 amino acids long. In nucleotides, the CDR3 is TGTGCCAGCAGTTTAGGGACAGGGGGAATCGAGACCCAGTACTTC. Protein product: CASSLGTGGIETQYF.